This T cell receptor beta chain was recorded in a study of identical twins. From the 5' RACE reads, TCRdb called clonotypes with MiXCR, one entry per CDR3 protein. The sample holds under 900,000 distinct CDR3 sequences; around an eighth are singletons and the top ten take roughly 1.6%. The same specimen was also included in a second study, on yellow fever vaccine responses in identical twins. That work contributes: Twin vaccine T cell responses reportedly seemed partly convergent, partly personalized.

Sequencing used PBMCs. This clonotype was obtained from a woman in her late teens or twenties in good health.

The CDR3 reads CASHLGSTDTQYF. DNA for the CDR3: TGTGCCAGTCATTTGGGGAGCACAGATACGCAGTATTTT. This sequence joins TRBV6-1 and TRBJ2-3; D gene ambiguous. The V gene lost 9 bases and the J gene lost 0 bases, with 10 bases spanning the gap. This CDR3 region has 13 residues. Germline V gene data show CDR1 as MNHNS and CDR2 as SASEGT.